This T cell receptor beta chain was observed in a study of blood T cell repertoires in COVID-19. As for the study in general: Spain, Italy and the United States supplied samples that represented acute and convalescent COVID-19.

Donors of Cohort 3 who recovered were those that had two negative PCRs, clearance, or symptom resolution. Generated by immunoSEQ multiplex PCR, the TCRdb table keeps only in-frame clones and is missing some. Of a few hundred thousand clones listed, 75% to 90% are singletons. Germline V gene data show CDR1 as SGHTA and CDR2 as FQGTGA. This CDR3 spans 21 amino acids. J lost 0 bases, V lost 6 bases, and 16 bases had no gene match. This chain links TRBV7-3 with TRBJ2-4; TRBD2 aligns across 14 bases. The sequencing input was PBMCs or T cells enriched from blood (not recorded which). The receptor was isolated from a man aged 18 to 29 who had recovered from COVID-19. CDR3 nucleotide sequence: TGTGCCAGCAGTCCAGCTAGACTAGCGGGGGGGCCCATGCTAGCCAAAAACATTCAGTACTTC. It specifies CASSPARLAGGPMLAKNIQYF.